These T cell receptor beta chains were read from a single sample in a study of T cell changes during pregnancy in multiple sclerosis. Libraries were prepared by immunoSEQ multiplex PCR; TCRdb keeps only in-frame clonotypes and omits some of them. The profile covers around 17,000 clones, with approximately 95% appearing a single time and 0.89% taken by the ten largest. The sample was peripheral blood, taken in the third trimester of pregnancy. The origin of the receptors is a female donor with multiple sclerosis, enrolled in a pregnancy study. The conserved cysteine and the conserved F or W are not part of the CDR3 here.

V	J	CDR3
TRBV4-1	TRBJ1-1	ASSQFSGHTNTEAF
TRBV2	TRBJ2-3	ASRFRGGAVTDTQY
TRBV10-3	TRBJ2-2	AISESPGRYTGELF
TRBV14	TRBJ2-1	ASSLILSSYNEQF
TRBV2	TRBJ1-5	ASSQGYSNQPQH
TRBV6-5	TRBJ2-5	ASSYRRGTETQY
TRBV19	TRBJ1-2	ASSISSGRVGVGYT
TRBV6-6	TRBJ1-2	ASSLGGRDGYT
TRBV7-3	TRBJ2-3	ASSLNPGLVEDTQY
TRBV7-9	TRBJ1-2	ASSSGDYGYT
TRBV2	TRBJ2-2	ASSELRNTGELF
TRBV6-1	TRBJ2-1	ASFTGADEQF
TRBV6-5	TRBJ1-1	ASSSLGTGGTEAF
TRBV4-1	TRBJ2-1	ASSQEPALAGPNNEQF
TRBV9	TRBJ2-1	ASSVGSHSYNEQF
TRBV5-1	TRBJ1-1	ASSLQGVEAF
TRBV25-1	TRBJ2-7	ASLGLAGGGEQY
TRBV6-6	TRBJ2-5	ASSPPPGFETQY
TRBV7-9	TRBJ2-6	ASSPTDRERGANVLT
TRBV27	TRBJ2-7	ASGGSSYEQY
TRBV7-3	TRBJ2-1	ASSRGQGNNEQF
TRBV28	TRBJ2-7	ASSLAGTSYEQY
TRBV4-1	TRBJ2-5	ASSPSGWETQY
TRBV2	TRBJ1-5	ASSESVQGQEPQH
TRBV5-6	TRBJ2-1	ASSLVGSPPRDEQF
TRBV11-3	TRBJ2-3	ASSRGSHGGDTQY
TRBV9	TRBJ1-2	ASSVEGGQGFDYGYT
TRBV15	TRBJ1-5	ATNPRGGWGSNQPQH
TRBV10-1	TRBJ2-4	ASSPKDLAKNIQY
TRBV19	TRBJ2-7	ASSLRDRQVNEQY
TRBV19	TRBJ1-2	ASSMKLRSPYGYT
TRBV2	TRBJ2-4	ASSDPAGGWGNIQY
TRBV4-3	TRBJ2-2	ASSQDPTSGGATGELF
TRBV2	TRBJ2-7	ATRDNEQY
TRBV5-4	TRBJ2-5	ASSFGPSETQY
TRBV11-2	TRBJ1-6	ASSYNPGTANSPLH
TRBV14	TRBJ2-1	ASSQGPEGGSYNEQF
TRBV19	TRBJ1-1	ASSIEGGAEAF
TRBV7-9	TRBJ1-2	ASSQQGTDGYT
TRBV7-6	TRBJ1-2	ASSLSRNYGYT
TRBV5-4	TRBJ1-2	ASSLGGRGANYGYT
TRBV7-6	TRBJ1-4	ASSSGQLNEKLF
TRBV7-9	TRBJ1-1	ASSWVQGALDEAF
TRBV11-2	TRBJ2-1	ASRAGLAEMSSYNEQF
TRBV5-1	TRBJ1-2	ASSPGQRTNYGYT